This note documents a single T cell receptor beta chain sequence. V was cut by 4 bases and J by 3 bases, with 12 bases left in between. CDR1 and CDR2 from the germline V gene are SEHNR and FQNEAQ (reference sequence). The CDR3 consists of 14 residues. The sample comes from a study of T cells in tuberculosis. The assay was immunoSEQ multiplex PCR, and TCRdb's table has in-frame clones only and misses some. The table has tens of thousands of clones, 90% to 95% seen once; the top ten hold 6% to 8%. The receptor comes from a donor aged 5 to 30 with latent tuberculosis or without tuberculosis infection. The chain links TRBV7-9 to TRBJ1-2; weak D call: TRBD1 (5 bases). The sample taken for sequencing was PBMCs. The CDR3 region is CASSSLGGYYGYTF. In nucleotides, the CDR3 is TGTGCCAGCAGCTCCTTGGGGGGATACTATGGCTACACCTTC.